The TCR beta chain described here comes from a study of identical twins. V lost 5 bases and J lost 5, with 15 bases in between. Germline V gene data show CDR1 as SEHNR and CDR2 as FQNEAQ (reference sequence). The CDR3 has 14 amino acids. TCRdb reprocessed the 5' RACE reads via MiXCR and lists one record per CDR3 protein. In the table there are about 720,000 distinct CDR3 sequences, roughly 18% of which are singletons. This clonotype was recorded many times. The antigen is unknown. General study findings and limits: The authors noted that invariant MAIT and iNKT cells could partly confound zero-insertion analyses.

These records were also assigned to another study, of T cells expressing NK-cell markers.

The material sequenced was PBMCs. This TCR was recovered from a woman between 18 and 29 years old in good health. This chain connects TRBV7-9 to TRBJ1-1, with TRBD1 as a possible D gene (6 bases). The CDR3: CASSLQGSQTEAFF. Written as DNA, the CDR3 is TGTGCCAGCAGCCTACAGGGTAGTCAGACTGAAGCTTTCTTT. The full variable domain, completed using reference TRBV7-9 and TRBJ1-1, is DTGVSQNPRHKITKRGQNVTFRCDPISEHNRLYWYRQTLGQGPEFLTYFQNEAQLEKSRLLSDRFSAERPKGSFSTLEIQRTEQGDSAMYLCASSLQGSQTEAFFGQGTRLTVV.